These 28 T cell receptor beta chains share one sample of origin, sequenced in a study of shared clonotypes between healthy human individuals. The method was immunoSEQ multiplex PCR; TCRdb's version includes in-frame clones alone and lacks a portion of them. This sample has some 490,000 clones; approximately 80% occur once, and the top ten carry about 12%. The material sequenced was PBMCs. The receptors here all came from a woman in her 40s in good health. Some clones in this sample may be carry-over from other donors' samples.

CDR3 in amino acids: CASSSAPDRVREQYF. CDR3 nucleotides: TGTGCCAGCAGTTCGGCACCGGACAGGGTTCGGGAGCAGTACTTC. The J gene is TRBJ2-7, the V gene TRBV27, with 8 bases fitting TRBD1. Per the germline V gene, CDR1 is MNHEY and CDR2 is SMNVEV (reference sequence). Unmatched junction bases numbered 12, after V lost 4 bases and J lost 7 bases. This CDR3 spans 15 amino acids.

The V call is TRBV2, the J call TRBJ2-7, with 7 nucleotides matching TRBD2. The CDR3 is 14 residues long. The ends lost 6 bases at V and 3 bases at J; junction bases unmatched: 8. Germline V gene sequence: CDR1 SNHLY, CDR2 FYNNEI. CDR3 bases: TGTGCCAGCAGCATCTTTGGGACTAACTACGAGCAGTACTTC. Protein sequence: CASSIFGTNYEQYF.

The V and J genes are TRBV11-3 and TRBJ1-1, with 10 bases matching TRBD1. This CDR3 region has 13 residues. Germline V gene data show CDR1 as SGHNT and CDR2 as YENEEA. Trimming removed 5 bases from V and 6 bases from J; junction bases left unmatched: 3. Here the CDR3 reads CASSRGQGAEAFF. The CDR3 coding sequence is TGTGCCAGCAGCCGTGGACAGGGGGCTGAAGCTTTCTTT.

This clone was picked up a small number of times. This rearrangement joins TRBV7-2 to TRBJ2-3; D might be TRBD2 (6 bases). CDR3 size: 14 residues. V was pared by 4 bases and J by 6 bases, with 14 bases between. The germline V gene has CDR1 SGHTA and CDR2 FQGNSA. The CDR3 bases are TGTGCCAGCAGCTCCATAGCGGAGGGGGATACGCAGTATTTT. As protein: CASSSIAEGDTQYF.

The rearrangement links TRBV5-1 to TRBJ2-1; 7 bases are shared with TRBD2. CDR3 length: 15 amino acids. The V segment lost 0 bases and the J segment 2 bases; nucleotides outside the gene matches: 2. In germline, CDR1 is SGHRS, CDR2 YFSETQ. CDR3: CASSLGGSPYNEQFF. CDR3 coding DNA: TGCGCCAGCAGCTTGGGCGGGAGCCCCTACAATGAGCAGTTCTTC.

The V gene is TRBV2, the J gene TRBJ2-5, with TRBD1 matching 8 bases. Germline V gives CDR1 SNHLY, CDR2 FYNNEI. The CDR3 runs to 15 residues. With V trimmed by 1 base and J by 7 bases, 8 bases remained unmatched. As DNA, the CDR3 is TGTGCCAGCAGTGAAGTAGACAGGGGCGGTGGGACCCAGTACTTC. It specifies CASSEVDRGGGTQYF. Full variable domain (outside the CDR3, taken from reference TRBV2 and TRBJ2-5): EPEVTQTPSHQVTQMGQEVILRCVPISNHLYFYWYRQILGQKVEFLVSFYNNEISEKSEIFDDQFSVERPDGSNFTLKIRSTKLEDSAMYFCASSEVDRGGGTQYFGPGTRLLVL.

J is TRBJ2-6 and V is TRBV6-5; D call uncertain. Trimming pared 7 bases from V and 1 base from J, leaving 8 bases between. Looked up from germline, CDR1 is MNHEY and CDR2 is SVGAGI. This CDR3 has 14 amino acids. The CDR3 protein is CASKLVSGANVLTF. The CDR3 region has the DNA TGTGCCAGCAAGCTGGTTTCTGGGGCCAACGTCCTGACTTTC.

This chain joins TRBV6-1 and TRBJ2-1; the D gene is possibly TRBD1 (5 bases). The CDR3 has 13 residues. V was pared by 4 bases and J by 5 bases, with 9 bases between. Germline-derived CDR1 and CDR2 are MNHNS and SASEGT. CDR3: CASSGGLHNEQFF. In DNA form, the CDR3 reads TGTGCCAGCAGTGGGGGCTTGCACAATGAGCAGTTCTTC.

DNA of the CDR3: TGTGCCACCTCTAGGGAAACAGGTTACCAAGAGACCCAGTACTTC. Protein sequence: CATSRETGYQETQYF. The rearrangement joins TRBV10-3 to TRBJ2-5; D perhaps matches TRBD1 (5 bases). V was trimmed by 10 bases and J by 0 bases, leaving 18 bases between them. CDR1 ENHRY and CDR2 SYGVKD come from the germline V gene. The CDR3 length is 15 residues.

This clone came up many times. The rearrangement joins TRBV5-6 to TRBJ2-2, with 7 bases aligning to TRBD2. Unmatched junction bases numbered 7, after V lost 1 base and J lost 7 bases. Germline V gene sequence: CDR1 SGHDT, CDR2 YYEEEE. CDR3 length equals 15 residues. The CDR3 loop is CASSLSGTNYGELFF. DNA for the CDR3: TGTGCCAGCAGCTTGAGTGGGACTAATTACGGGGAGCTGTTTTTT.

The chain is built from TRBV6-6 and TRBJ1-2, with D tentatively TRBD1 (5 bases). In germline, CDR1 is MNHNY, CDR2 SVGAGI (reference sequence). The CDR3 runs 14 residues. The germline V and J ends were trimmed by 8 bases and 3 bases, with 16 bases remaining between them. The CDR3 is CASFSQGGHYGYTF. Written as DNA, the CDR3 is TGTGCCAGCTTCTCCCAGGGAGGCCACTATGGCTACACCTTC.

The gene calls are TRBV4-1 and TRBJ1-6; a possible D gene is TRBD1 (6 bases). Germline values: CDR1 MGHRA, CDR2 YSYEKL. Trimming took off 0 bases at V and 10 bases at J, with 19 bases between the two ends. This CDR3 is built from 17 residues. The CDR3 DNA follows: TGCGCCAGCAGCCAAGATCCCGGGACTCAAGGGGGATCACCCCTCCACTTT. This gives the protein CASSQDPGTQGGSPLHF.

The chain employs TRBV28 and TRBJ2-3; 11 positions agree with TRBD2. The V segment lost 6 bases and the J segment 6 bases; nucleotides outside the gene matches: 5. The CDR3 has 14 residues. Germline V lookup: CDR1 MDHEN, CDR2 SYDVKM. This CDR3 is CASRLAGGEDTQYF. As DNA, the CDR3 is TGTGCCAGCAGGCTAGCGGGAGGAGAGGATACGCAGTATTTT.

The gene calls are TRBV6-1 and TRBJ1-2; D perhaps matches TRBD1 (5 bases). Germline CDR1 reads MNHNS; CDR2 reads SASEGT. Trimming left V 4 bases short and J 8 bases short, with 8 bases between. CDR3 size: 11 residues. The CDR3, as DNA: TGTGCCAGCAGTGCGGGGGGAGGCTACACCTTC. Translation gives CASSAGGGYTF.

The V and J genes are TRBV27 and TRBJ2-2; D not certain. Trimming cost V 5 bases and J 7 bases, with 11 bases left between them. This CDR3 is 13 amino acids long. CDR1 is MNHEY and CDR2 is SMNVEV in the germline V gene (reference sequence). This CDR3 is CASSHRGDGELFF. CDR3 DNA: TGTGCCAGCAGTCACCGCGGTGACGGGGAGCTGTTTTTT.

This clone was observed many times. The chain employs TRBV10-3 and TRBJ2-7; no definite D call. Per germline, CDR1 ENHRY and CDR2 SYGVKD. CDR3 size: 13 residues. V lost 3 bases, J lost 6 bases, and 12 bases lay in between. The CDR3 loop is CAISDEQDGEQYF. DNA for the CDR3: TGTGCCATCAGTGATGAGCAGGACGGCGAGCAGTACTTC.

The chain combines TRBV7-9 with TRBJ2-1; D may be TRBD1 (6 bases). The ends were cut back, 5 bases at V and 7 bases at J, with 15 bases in the middle. The CDR3 runs to 14 residues. Germline V lookup: CDR1 SEHNR, CDR2 FQNEAQ (reference sequence). CDR3 nucleotide sequence: TGTGCCAGCAGCCTAACATCGGGGACAAATGAGCAGTTCTTC. Protein sequence: CASSLTSGTNEQFF. The whole variable domain, remainder taken from reference TRBV7-9 and TRBJ2-1, is DTGVSQNPRHKITKRGQNVTFRCDPISEHNRLYWYRQTLGQGPEFLTYFQNEAQLEKSRLLSDRFSAERPKGSFSTLEIQRTEQGDSAMYLCASSLTSGTNEQFFGPGTRLTVL.

V and J are TRBV6-5 and TRBJ2-7, with 9 bases matching TRBD1. CDR1 is MNHEY and CDR2 is SVGAGI in the germline V gene. This CDR3 has 13 residues. J gave up 5 bases and V 4 bases, and 3 bases lay outside the gene matches. The CDR3 sequence: CASSSRTGDEQYF. The CDR3 DNA follows: TGTGCCAGCAGTTCACGGACAGGGGACGAGCAGTACTTC.

This clone was seen at least ten times. The rearrangement uses TRBV6-1 and TRBJ2-1; D remains unclear. Trimming removed 0 bases from V and 9 bases from J, with 12 bases in between. From germline, CDR1 is MNHNS and CDR2 SASEGT. This CDR3 region has 14 residues. CDR3 in DNA: TGTGCCAGCAGTGAAGCTAGAGGATTCGGTGAGCAGTTCTTC. This translates into CASSEARGFGEQFF.

The gene calls are TRBV4-3 and TRBJ1-3, with D unclear. V was cut by 4 bases and J by 2 bases, with 12 bases left in between. This CDR3 is built from 15 residues. The germline V gene has CDR1 LGHNA and CDR2 YSLEER. CDR3 DNA: TGCGCCAGCAGCCCCGTGGCGGGAGCTGGAAACACCATATATTTT. Encoded protein: CASSPVAGAGNTIYF.

With respect to this clone: It may be a read error: a sequence one base away is much more abundant. The chain has TRBV7-9 and TRBJ2-3; 13 bases agree with TRBD2. The CDR3 totals 15 residues. In germline, CDR1 is SEHNR, CDR2 FQNEAQ (reference sequence). The CDR3 protein is CASSRTSGSTDMQYF. The CDR3 region has the DNA TGTGCCAGCAGCCGGACTAGCGGGAGCACAGATATGCAGTATTTT.

V is TRBV4-2 and J is TRBJ1-1, with D perhaps TRBD1 (5 bases). The CDR3 has 14 residues. Germline assignment: CDR1 LGHNA and CDR2 YNFKEQ. Between the trimmed V and J ends, which lost 4 bases and 4 bases, there was a span of 13 bases. This CDR3 is CASSPQVRVTEAFF. The CDR3 DNA reads TGTGCCAGCAGCCCCCAGGTCAGGGTCACTGAAGCTTTCTTT.

Of note for this clone: A read error is the likely source, as a far larger clone sits one nucleotide away. The chain combines TRBV27 with TRBJ1-2; 10 nucleotides match TRBD1. CDR1 is MNHEY and CDR2 is SMNVEV in the germline V gene (reference sequence). J gave up 4 bases and V 8 bases, and 1 base lay outside the gene matches. This CDR3 comprises 12 residues. CDR3 residues: CASRTGGYGYTF. The CDR3 region has the DNA TGTGCCAGCCGGACAGGGGGCTATGGCTACACCTTC.

V usage is TRBV25-1 and J usage is TRBJ2-3, with D perhaps matching TRBD1 (6 bases). This CDR3 region has 14 residues. Germline values: CDR1 MGHDK, CDR2 SYGVNS. V was shortened by 7 bases and J by 5 bases, with 16 bases between the two germline ends. The CDR3 reads CASTGGRGVDTQYF. The DNA of the CDR3 is TGTGCCAGCACTGGGGGCAGGGGAGTAGATACGCAGTATTTT. The variable domain in full, with the rest retrieved from reference TRBV25-1 and TRBJ2-3, is EADIYQTPRYLVIGTGKKITLECSQTMGHDKMYWYQQDPGMELHLIHYSYGVNSTEKGDLSSESTVSRIRTEHFPLTLESARPSHTSQYLCASTGGRGVDTQYFGPGTRLTVL.

This rearrangement joins TRBV10-1 to TRBJ1-1; D remains ambiguous. The germline V gene has CDR1 WNHNN and CDR2 SYGVQD (reference sequence). The CDR3 totals 13 residues. Trimming pared 1 base from V and 2 bases from J, leaving 5 bases between. The CDR3 region has the DNA TGCGCCAGCAGTGAGTACTCCAACACTGAAGCTTTCTTT. Translated: CASSEYSNTEAFF.

This chain uses TRBV2 with TRBJ2-7, with TRBD2 identical over 9 bases. J was trimmed by 7 bases and V by 8 bases; bases with no gene match: 6. Germline CDR1 reads SNHLY; CDR2 reads FYNNEI. This CDR3 spans 12 amino acids. CDR3 amino acids: CASLGSGSEQYF. Here the CDR3 DNA reads TGTGCCAGCTTGGGTAGCGGGAGTGAGCAGTACTTC.

V and J are TRBV28 and TRBJ2-7, with D possibly TRBD2 on 6 matching bases. V lost 7 bases and J lost 1, with 17 bases in between. The CDR3 covers 15 residues. Germline V gene data show CDR1 as MDHEN and CDR2 as SYDVKM. CDR3 region: CASKATSAISYEQYF. As DNA, the CDR3 is TGTGCCAGCAAAGCGACTAGTGCAATATCCTACGAGCAGTACTTC.

As regards this clone: Other DNA sequences within the sample encode an identical CDR3. This chain links TRBV28 with TRBJ1-5; D call uncertain. CDR3 length: 12 amino acids. V dropped 7 bases and J dropped 0 bases, with 4 bases sitting between them. Per germline, CDR1 MDHEN and CDR2 SYDVKM. CDR3 bases: TGTGCCAGCAAGGATAGCAATCAGCCCCAGCATTTT. Translating it yields CASKDSNQPQHF.